This is a list of T cell receptor beta chains from one sample in a study of T cell responses to AZD1222 COVID-19 vaccine. Produced via immunoSEQ multiplex PCR; TCRdb's table is partial and in-frame only. The table has 130,000 to 150,000 clones, 88% seen once. The sequencing here drew on peripheral blood, taken on day 0 of AZD1222 vaccination. The receptors shown here come from an adult in good health. Both conserved end residues are part of each CDR3. D genes are given only for firm matches. Clone size appears in some rows only: once, few, many, or a class for an expanded clone.

abundance: -
v_gene: TRBV18
d_gene: -
len: 17
j_gene: TRBJ1-2
CDR3aa: CASSRPRQLGGNYGYTF
CDR3nt: TGTGCCAGCTCGCGGCCGCGACAGCTGGGTGGAAACTATGGCTACACCTTC

abundance: -
v_gene: TRBV7-2
d_gene: -
len: 14
j_gene: TRBJ1-3
CDR3aa: CASSLQSSGNTIYF
CDR3nt: TGTGCCAGCAGCTTACAGAGCTCTGGAAACACCATATATTTT

abundance: -
v_gene: TRBV10-3
d_gene: TRBD2
len: 14
j_gene: TRBJ2-7
CDR3aa: CATTGTSGSYEQYF
CDR3nt: TGTGCCACCACCGGGACTAGCGGTTCCTACGAGCAGTACTTC

abundance: -
v_gene: TRBV30
d_gene: -
len: 11
j_gene: TRBJ1-1
CDR3aa: CAWIRRTEAFF
CDR3nt: TGTGCCTGGATTAGGCGGACTGAAGCTTTCTTT

abundance: -
v_gene: TRBV11-2
d_gene: TRBD1
len: 17
j_gene: TRBJ2-2
CDR3aa: CASRPTGTVPNTGELFF
CDR3nt: TGTGCCAGCAGGCCGACCGGGACAGTACCGAACACCGGGGAGCTGTTTTTT

abundance: -
v_gene: TRBV20-1
d_gene: -
len: 10
j_gene: TRBJ1-2
CDR3aa: CSARDPGYTF
CDR3nt: TGCAGTGCTAGAGATCCGGGTTACACCTTC

abundance: -
v_gene: TRBV11-2
d_gene: -
len: 16
j_gene: TRBJ1-5
CDR3aa: CASSLSWSSPDQPQHF
CDR3nt: TGTGCCAGCAGCTTATCATGGTCCAGCCCGGATCAGCCCCAGCATTTT

abundance: -
v_gene: TRBV19
d_gene: TRBD1
len: 16
j_gene: TRBJ1-2
CDR3aa: CASSTLPGQINYGYTF
CDR3nt: TGTGCCAGTAGTACGCTCCCGGGACAGATAAACTATGGCTACACCTTC

abundance: -
v_gene: TRBV6-2/TRBV6-3
d_gene: -
len: 12
j_gene: TRBJ1-2
CDR3aa: CASSYSDFLPTF
CDR3nt: TGTGCCAGCAGTTACTCGGACTTTCTACCCACCTTC

abundance: -
v_gene: TRBV5-1
d_gene: TRBD2
len: 16
j_gene: TRBJ2-3
CDR3aa: CASSRIDGGVTDTQYF
CDR3nt: TGCGCCAGCAGCCGTATTGACGGGGGGGTTACAGATACGCAGTATTTT

abundance: -
v_gene: TRBV2
d_gene: TRBD1
len: 14
j_gene: TRBJ2-3
CDR3aa: CASKGQAGTDTQYF
CDR3nt: TGTGCCAGCAAAGGACAGGCCGGCACAGATACGCAGTATTTT

abundance: -
v_gene: TRBV4-2
d_gene: -
len: 14
j_gene: TRBJ2-1
CDR3aa: CASSQAGGRDEQFF
CDR3nt: TGTGCCAGCAGCCAAGCTGGCGGTAGGGATGAGCAGTTCTTC

abundance: -
v_gene: TRBV2
d_gene: -
len: 13
j_gene: TRBJ2-1
CDR3aa: CASSGSEYNEQFF
CDR3nt: TGTGCCAGCAGTGGTTCAGAGTACAATGAGCAGTTCTTC

abundance: -
v_gene: TRBV19
d_gene: TRBD2
len: 16
j_gene: TRBJ2-3
CDR3aa: CASSIPMTSGGRTQYF
CDR3nt: TGTGCCAGTAGTATACCCATGACTAGCGGGGGGAGGACGCAGTATTTT

abundance: -
v_gene: TRBV4-1
d_gene: -
len: 18
j_gene: TRBJ2-2
CDR3aa: CASSQDVSGLQRTGELFF
CDR3nt: TGCGCCAGCAGCCAAGATGTGTCAGGGCTCCAACGCACCGGGGAGCTGTTTTTT

abundance: few
v_gene: TRBV11-2
d_gene: TRBD2
len: 16
j_gene: TRBJ2-1
CDR3aa: CASSPLAGPGTYEQFF
CDR3nt: TGTGCCAGCAGCCCCCTAGCGGGGCCAGGCACGTATGAGCAGTTCTTC

abundance: few
v_gene: TRBV10-3
d_gene: -
len: 16
j_gene: TRBJ1-3
CDR3aa: CAISENRAGTGNTIYF
CDR3nt: TGTGCCATCAGTGAGAACCGAGCAGGTACAGGAAACACCATATATTTT

abundance: -
v_gene: TRBV3-1/TRBV3-2
d_gene: -
len: 11
j_gene: TRBJ1-2
CDR3aa: CASSQENQQNF
CDR3nt: TGTGCCAGCAGCCAAGAAAACCAGCAGAACTTC

abundance: once
v_gene: TRBV2
d_gene: TRBD1
len: 16
j_gene: TRBJ1-5
CDR3aa: CASSERDRNFNQPQHF
CDR3nt: TGTGCCAGCAGTGAAAGGGACAGGAACTTTAATCAGCCCCAGCATTTT

abundance: -
v_gene: TRBV5-1
d_gene: -
len: 16
j_gene: TRBJ1-2
CDR3aa: CASSTSAGRTNYGYTF
CDR3nt: TGCGCCAGCAGCACGTCCGCGGGGCGGACTAACTATGGCTACACCTTC

abundance: -
v_gene: TRBV6-6
d_gene: TRBD2
len: 17
j_gene: TRBJ2-5
CDR3aa: CASSLTTGLAGKETQYF
CDR3nt: TGTGCCAGCAGTCTTACCACGGGACTAGCGGGAAAAGAGACCCAGTACTTC

abundance: few
v_gene: TRBV30
d_gene: TRBD1
len: 13
j_gene: TRBJ1-1
CDR3aa: CASLGRGPTEAFF
CDR3nt: TGTGCCTCTCTGGGGAGGGGGCCGACTGAAGCTTTCTTT